Listed here is a single T cell receptor beta chain. Its specificity is not known. The data are from a study of OX40 agonist ivuxolimab in advanced cancers. For the study at large: Patients with hepatocellular carcinoma, melanoma, renal cell or head and neck cancer made up the dose-escalation patients. Participants, approximately 83% male, averaged about 56 years of age, ranging from 23 to 79.

The CDR3 has 14 residues. Trimming stripped 6 bases from V and 3 bases from J, with 14 bases between. Germline CDR1 and CDR2: SNHLY and FYNNEI. General study results and limits: The specificity for antigen of the expanded peripheral T cells was not determined.

The assay was immunoSEQ multiplex PCR, and TCRdb's table has in-frame clones only and misses some. The table records over 70,000 clones, approximately 91% of them present only once. The chain has TRBV2 and TRBJ1-1; the D gene is possibly TRBD1 (6 bases). The sample here was CD4+ or CD8+ T cells sorted from blood, taken in a trial of the OX40 agonist ivuxolimab. The TCR sequence derives from an adult with an advanced solid tumor such as melanoma, head and neck, liver or kidney cancer. CDR3 amino acids: CASSAQGLDTEAFF. CDR3 coding DNA: TGTGCCAGCAGCGCACAGGGATTGGACACTGAAGCTTTCTTT.